Below are 5 T cell receptor beta chains sequenced from a single sample in a study of neurological immune-mediated disorders. TCRdb called the 5' RACE reads again in MiXCR, with one record for every CDR3 protein. This sample yields 50,000 to 55,000 distinct CDR3 sequences, of which roughly 3.8% are seen a single time; about 6.7% belongs to the top ten. Sample: PBMCs. Source of these receptors: a man in his 60s with multiple sclerosis.

This clonotype was observed at least ten times. The J gene is TRBJ1-2, the V gene TRBV7-3; D call uncertain. The CDR3 sequence is 15 residues long. Germline loops: CDR1 SGHTA, CDR2 FQGTGA. Trimming took off 2 bases at V and 2 bases at J, with 12 bases between the two ends. The CDR3 coding sequence is TGTGCCAGCAGCTTAGATCTGGGATCAAACTATGGCTACACCTTC. It yields the protein CASSLDLGSNYGYTF.

This clonotype appeared many times. This rearrangement joins TRBV6-4 to TRBJ2-3, with D possibly TRBD2 on 6 matching bases. The CDR3 is made up of 14 amino acids. Germline V gene lookup returns CDR1 MRHNA and CDR2 SNTAGT. The V end was cut by 0 bases, the J end by 4 bases, with 8 bases between. The CDR3 sequence is CASSDSSGADTQYF. In DNA form, the CDR3 reads TGTGCCAGCAGTGACTCCTCGGGGGCAGATACGCAGTATTTT.

This clonotype showed up many times. The CDR3 coding sequence is TGCGCCAGCAGCTTGGAGTGGGGGCGCAATGAGCAGTTCTTC. Its translation: CASSLEWGRNEQFF. The chain links TRBV5-1 to TRBJ2-1; D might be TRBD1 (6 bases). The length of the CDR3 is 14 residues. CDR1 and CDR2 (germline): SGHRS, YFSETQ. V was cut by 0 bases and J by 6 bases, with 10 bases left in between.

At least ten counts were recorded for this clonotype. The chain joins TRBV6-2 or TRBV6-3 to TRBJ1-1; D gene uncertain. V dropped 0 bases and J dropped 4 bases, with 12 bases sitting between them. The CDR3 totals 15 residues. Germline values: CDR1 MNHEY, CDR2 SVGEGT. DNA for the CDR3: TGTGCCAGCAGTTACTCGAGGGTCGCGGGCACTGAAGCTTTCTTT. Amino acids: CASSYSRVAGTEAFF.

Regarding this clonotype: A much more abundant neighbour one base away suggests this may be a read error. The rearrangement joins TRBV20-1 to TRBJ2-7; a weak D match, TRBD1 (6 bases). V lost 7 bases and J lost 1, with 11 bases in between. There are 12 residues in the CDR3. The germline V gene has CDR1 DFQATT and CDR2 SNEGSKA (reference sequence). This CDR3 reads CSDTGISYEQYF. The DNA of the CDR3 is TGCAGTGATACAGGGATATCCTACGAGCAGTACTTC.